This T cell receptor (beta chain) was documented in a study of siplizumab effects on memory and regulatory T cells. The assay was immunoSEQ multiplex PCR, and TCRdb's table has in-frame clones only and misses some. There are some 120,000 clones in the sample; roughly 95% occur only once, and around 0.15% lies in the top ten. Whole-study findings and limits: The study found naive T cells seemingly more diverse than memory cells and seemingly major alloresponse contributors. Roughly 75-96% of proliferating CD4+ or CD8+ clones lacked a naive or memory phenotype that could be assigned.

Notes on this clone: Its antigen is not identified. At the DNA level, this CDR3 is encoded by other sequences in the same sample as well.

Sequencing was done on a sample of non-Treg CD4+ T cells sorted from blood. This receptor was taken from a human donor in good health.

The CDR3 DNA reads TGTGCCAGCAGCGTTGGGACTAGCCTTGAGACCCAGTACTTC. Amino acids: CASSVGTSLETQYF. J is TRBJ2-5 and V is TRBV9, with 9 positions matching TRBD2. The germline V gene encodes CDR1 SGDLS and CDR2 YYNGEE. The ends lost 2 bases at V and 5 bases at J; junction bases unmatched: 4. The CDR3 totals 14 residues.